This passage covers 2 T cell receptor beta chains from one sample sequenced in a study of glioma-infiltrating T cells after dendritic cell vaccination (dated by TCRdb to the mid-2010s). The library relied on the immunoSEQ multiplex PCR assay. This immuneACCESS table, as held by TCRdb, lists in-frame sequences with V and J called but not all clones. Of the missing ones, under half trace to an unresolved V gene in checked studies; the others have no known cause. The sample table lists tens of thousands of clones, about four fifths of them with a count of one. The ten largest account for under 2.5% of the sample. The sample was blood, taken before dendritic cell vaccination. The source is a human donor with glioblastoma.

This clone showed up just once. This chain uses TRBV7-2 with TRBJ2-3; 10 positions match TRBD2. Looked up from germline, CDR1 is SGHTA and CDR2 is FQGNSA. The CDR3 is made up of 14 amino acids. J was trimmed by 4 bases and V by 5 bases; bases with no gene match: 3. CDR3 bases: TGTGCCAGCAGCCCAAGCGGGGGGGCAGATACGCAGTATTTT. Translation: CASSPSGGADTQYF.

J is TRBJ1-1 and V is TRBV27; D is uncertain. The V and J ends lost 1 base and 3 bases respectively, with 12 bases between them. This CDR3 has 15 residues. Germline-derived CDR1 and CDR2 are MNHEY and SMNVEV (reference sequence). CDR3 region: CASSLFGGPDTEAFF. CDR3 DNA: TGTGCCAGCAGTTTATTTGGTGGGCCGGACACTGAAGCTTTCTTT.